These T cell receptor beta chains were read from a single sample in a study of blood T cell repertoires in COVID-19. The data were produced by immunoSEQ multiplex PCR, yet TCRdb's version contains in-frame clones alone and is incomplete. In the table there are tens of thousands of clones, 90% of which are singletons. Sequencing was carried out using peripheral blood. These receptor sequences come from a man at least 80 years old with acute or convalescent COVID-19. Both conserved end residues are part of each CDR3. A D gene is named only where the DNA matches it firmly. Where a row states a size, it is once, few, many or the class of an expanded clone; other rows omit it.

V gene: TRBV19
D gene: .
J gene: TRBJ1-1
clone size: .
CDR3 protein: CASSGATNTEAFF
CDR3 DNA: TGTGCCAGTAGTGGAGCCACGAACACTGAAGCTTTCTTT

V gene: TRBV10-3
D gene: TRBD1
J gene: TRBJ1-6
clone size: .
CDR3 protein: CAISVTGEDSPLHF
CDR3 DNA: TGTGCCATCAGTGTGACAGGGGAAGATTCACCCCTCCACTTT

V gene: TRBV30
D gene: .
J gene: TRBJ2-3
clone size: .
CDR3 protein: CAWASVLDTQYF
CDR3 DNA: TGTGCCTGGGCATCGGTCCTTGATACGCAGTATTTT

V gene: TRBV3-1/TRBV3-2
D gene: .
J gene: TRBJ2-2
clone size: .
CDR3 protein: CASSQGAYTGELFF
CDR3 DNA: TGTGCCAGCAGCCAGGGGGCATACACCGGGGAGCTGTTTTTT

V gene: TRBV3-1/TRBV3-2
D gene: TRBD1
J gene: TRBJ1-6
clone size: .
CDR3 protein: CASSQNRGNSPLHF
CDR3 DNA: TGTGCCAGCAGCCAAAACAGGGGAAATTCACCCCTCCACTTT

V gene: TRBV7-9
D gene: TRBD1
J gene: TRBJ1-2
clone size: .
CDR3 protein: CASSLADRPQKGYTF
CDR3 DNA: TGTGCCAGCAGCTTAGCGGACAGGCCTCAAAAAGGCTACACCTTC

V gene: TRBV5-1
D gene: .
J gene: TRBJ1-5
clone size: .
CDR3 protein: CASSLGFSGPGFPQHF
CDR3 DNA: TGCGCCAGCAGCTTGGGTTTCTCGGGTCCGGGTTTCCCCCAGCATTTT

V gene: TRBV27
D gene: TRBD1
J gene: TRBJ2-5
clone size: .
CDR3 protein: CASHRGPGETQYF
CDR3 DNA: TGTGCCAGCCACAGGGGGCCCGGGGAGACCCAGTACTTC

V gene: TRBV30
D gene: .
J gene: TRBJ1-2
clone size: once
CDR3 protein: CAWSVLRGADYGYTF
CDR3 DNA: TGTGCCTGGAGTGTACTCAGGGGCGCAGACTATGGCTACACCTTC

V gene: TRBV6-5
D gene: .
J gene: TRBJ2-7
clone size: .
CDR3 protein: CASSDSDRSLGEQYF
CDR3 DNA: TGTGCCAGCAGTGACTCGGACAGAAGCCTGGGAGAGCAGTACTTC

V gene: TRBV29-1
D gene: TRBD1
J gene: TRBJ2-7
clone size: once
CDR3 protein: CSGRTGGYEQYF
CDR3 DNA: TGCAGCGGGAGGACAGGGGGCTACGAGCAGTACTTC

V gene: TRBV30
D gene: .
J gene: TRBJ2-3
clone size: .
CDR3 protein: CAYSPGSTDTQYF
CDR3 DNA: TGTGCCTACTCCCCGGGGAGCACAGATACGCAGTATTTT

V gene: TRBV3-1/TRBV3-2
D gene: .
J gene: TRBJ2-7
clone size: few
CDR3 protein: CASSTQTTQGNEQYF
CDR3 DNA: TGTGCCAGCAGCACCCAGACTACACAGGGAAACGAGCAGTACTTC

V gene: TRBV11-3
D gene: .
J gene: TRBJ2-7
clone size: .
CDR3 protein: CASSLGRNSYEQYF
CDR3 DNA: TGTGCCAGCAGCTTAGGGCGGAACTCCTACGAGCAGTACTTC

V gene: TRBV10-3
D gene: TRBD1
J gene: TRBJ1-5
clone size: few
CDR3 protein: CAISNLQTGNNQPQHF
CDR3 DNA: TGTGCCATCAGTAATCTCCAGACAGGGAACAATCAGCCCCAGCATTTT

V gene: TRBV7-9
D gene: .
J gene: TRBJ1-4
clone size: .
CDR3 protein: CASSLGESTNEKLFF
CDR3 DNA: TGTGCCAGCAGCTTAGGAGAGTCAACTAATGAAAAACTGTTTTTT

V gene: TRBV25-1
D gene: TRBD1
J gene: TRBJ2-3
clone size: .
CDR3 protein: CASRDRGTDTQYF
CDR3 DNA: TGTGCCTCCCGGGACAGGGGGACAGATACGCAGTATTTT

V gene: TRBV7-9
D gene: TRBD1
J gene: TRBJ1-2
clone size: .
CDR3 protein: CASSQTGNYGYTF
CDR3 DNA: TGTGCCAGCAGTCAGACAGGGAACTATGGCTACACCTTC

V gene: TRBV5-6
D gene: TRBD1
J gene: TRBJ2-2
clone size: .
CDR3 protein: CASRLDRGITGELFF
CDR3 DNA: TGTGCCAGCAGACTAGACAGGGGTATCACCGGGGAGCTGTTTTTT

V gene: TRBV5-1
D gene: .
J gene: TRBJ1-1
clone size: .
CDR3 protein: CASSLLDSNTEAFF
CDR3 DNA: TGCGCCAGCAGCCTCCTAGACTCAAACACTGAAGCTTTCTTT

V gene: TRBV15
D gene: .
J gene: TRBJ1-4
clone size: .
CDR3 protein: CATSRGQLEKLFF
CDR3 DNA: TGTGCCACCAGCAGAGGACAGCTTGAAAAACTGTTTTTT

V gene: TRBV5-1
D gene: .
J gene: TRBJ1-4
clone size: once
CDR3 protein: CASGLVTNEKLFF
CDR3 DNA: TGCGCCAGCGGCCTAGTCACTAATGAAAAACTGTTTTTT

V gene: TRBV28
D gene: .
J gene: TRBJ1-2
clone size: .
CDR3 protein: CASSFTRANYGYTF
CDR3 DNA: TGTGCCAGCAGTTTTACGAGAGCTAACTATGGCTACACCTTC

V gene: TRBV12-3/TRBV12-4
D gene: .
J gene: TRBJ2-5
clone size: .
CDR3 protein: CASSLVSEGAQYF
CDR3 DNA: TGTGCCAGCAGTTTAGTGTCAGAAGGGGCCCAGTACTTC

V gene: TRBV5-1
D gene: TRBD1
J gene: TRBJ1-6
clone size: .
CDR3 protein: CASSLEGQYNSPLHF
CDR3 DNA: TGCGCCAGCAGCTTGGAGGGACAGTATAATTCACCCCTCCACTTT

V gene: TRBV21-1
D gene: .
J gene: TRBJ1-1
clone size: .
CDR3 protein: CASSKKGQGINTEAFF
CDR3 DNA: TGTGCCAGCAGCAAAAAGGGACAGGGGATTAACACTGAAGCTTTCTTT

V gene: TRBV9
D gene: .
J gene: TRBJ2-2
clone size: .
CDR3 protein: CASSVGQGQPTGELFF
CDR3 DNA: TGTGCCAGCAGCGTAGGGCAAGGACAGCCCACCGGGGAGCTGTTTTTT

V gene: TRBV10-3
D gene: TRBD2
J gene: TRBJ2-1
clone size: .
CDR3 protein: CAISGLAGGNEQFF
CDR3 DNA: TGTGCCATCAGTGGGCTAGCGGGGGGAAATGAGCAGTTCTTC

V gene: TRBV13
D gene: TRBD1
J gene: TRBJ1-4
clone size: once
CDR3 protein: CASRQTGQPNEKLFF
CDR3 DNA: TGTGCCAGCAGGCAAACGGGACAGCCTAATGAAAAACTGTTTTTT

V gene: TRBV28
D gene: .
J gene: TRBJ1-2
clone size: once
CDR3 protein: CASSLGRAGGYTF
CDR3 DNA: TGTGCCAGCAGTTTGGGCAGGGCGGGAGGCTACACCTTC

V gene: TRBV28
D gene: .
J gene: TRBJ1-1
clone size: .
CDR3 protein: CASSFGVVTGLNTEAFF
CDR3 DNA: TGTGCCAGCAGTTTCGGAGTGGTTACAGGGTTAAACACTGAAGCTTTCTTT

V gene: TRBV28
D gene: TRBD1
J gene: TRBJ1-6
clone size: .
CDR3 protein: CASRGGTGGHNSPLHF
CDR3 DNA: TGTGCCAGCAGGGGGGGGACAGGGGGTCATAATTCACCCCTCCACTTT

V gene: TRBV3-1/TRBV3-2
D gene: TRBD2
J gene: TRBJ2-3
clone size: .
CDR3 protein: CASSRTSGGIPDTQYF
CDR3 DNA: TGTGCCAGCAGCCGGACTAGCGGGGGGATCCCAGATACGCAGTATTTT

V gene: TRBV6-4
D gene: .
J gene: TRBJ2-2
clone size: .
CDR3 protein: CASSQQGLVDTGELFF
CDR3 DNA: TGTGCCAGCAGTCAACAGGGTTTAGTGGACACCGGGGAGCTGTTTTTT

V gene: TRBV7-2
D gene: TRBD1
J gene: TRBJ1-5
clone size: .
CDR3 protein: CASSRQGRGQPQHF
CDR3 DNA: TGTGCCAGCAGTCGACAGGGTAGGGGTCAGCCCCAGCATTTT

V gene: TRBV7-2
D gene: .
J gene: TRBJ1-5
clone size: .
CDR3 protein: CASSLVGGSNQPQHF
CDR3 DNA: TGTGCCAGCAGCTTAGTTGGCGGGAGCAATCAGCCCCAGCATTTT

V gene: TRBV25-1
D gene: TRBD1
J gene: TRBJ1-6
clone size: .
CDR3 protein: CASSELSGQRNSPLHF
CDR3 DNA: TGTGCCAGCAGTGAATTGTCGGGACAGAGAAATTCACCCCTCCACTTT

V gene: TRBV5-1
D gene: TRBD1
J gene: TRBJ1-4
clone size: once
CDR3 protein: CASSLGQGNEKLFF
CDR3 DNA: TGCGCCAGCAGCTTGGGACAGGGAAATGAAAAACTGTTTTTT

V gene: TRBV6-5
D gene: TRBD2
J gene: TRBJ2-3
clone size: .
CDR3 protein: CASTPGLAVGTQYF
CDR3 DNA: TGTGCCAGCACCCCGGGACTAGCGGTTGGTACGCAGTATTTT

V gene: TRBV3-1/TRBV3-2
D gene: .
J gene: TRBJ2-7
clone size: .
CDR3 protein: CASSQGRGSTSYEQYF
CDR3 DNA: TGTGCCAGCAGCCAAGGAAGAGGCTCTACCTCCTACGAGCAGTACTTC

V gene: TRBV30
D gene: .
J gene: TRBJ1-1
clone size: .
CDR3 protein: CAWSGTRDWGNTEAFF
CDR3 DNA: TGTGCCTGGAGTGGGACCAGGGACTGGGGGAACACTGAAGCTTTCTTT

V gene: TRBV10-3
D gene: TRBD1
J gene: TRBJ1-2
clone size: .
CDR3 protein: CAISEGDRGGNGYTF
CDR3 DNA: TGTGCCATCAGTGAAGGGGACAGGGGAGGAAATGGCTACACCTTC

V gene: TRBV10-2
D gene: .
J gene: TRBJ2-3
clone size: .
CDR3 protein: CASSGVGAGTDTQYF
CDR3 DNA: TGCGCCAGCAGTGGGGTGGGGGCGGGCACAGATACGCAGTATTTT

V gene: TRBV5-6
D gene: TRBD2
J gene: TRBJ2-3
clone size: .
CDR3 protein: CASSLRRGGADTQYF
CDR3 DNA: TGTGCCAGCAGCTTGCGCCGCGGGGGGGCAGATACGCAGTATTTT

V gene: TRBV6-5
D gene: TRBD2
J gene: TRBJ2-5
clone size: .
CDR3 protein: CASKRTSGVQETQYF
CDR3 DNA: TGTGCCAGCAAACGGACTAGCGGGGTCCAAGAGACCCAGTACTTC

V gene: TRBV7-8
D gene: TRBD1
J gene: TRBJ2-7
clone size: .
CDR3 protein: CASSLGGQLQMYEQYF
CDR3 DNA: TGTGCCAGCAGCTTAGGGGGACAGTTACAGATGTACGAGCAGTACTTC

V gene: TRBV18
D gene: .
J gene: TRBJ2-1
clone size: .
CDR3 protein: CASSPSQRSGANVEQFF
CDR3 DNA: TGTGCCAGCTCCCCGAGCCAACGCTCTGGGGCTAATGTTGAGCAGTTCTTC